This TCR beta chain came from a study of OX40 agonist ivuxolimab in advanced cancers. General study findings and limits: People who partly responded at 0.1-3.0 mg/kg had some of the least clonal expansion seen.

A word on this clone: Its antigen is unknown.

The CDR3 extends over 16 amino acids. Germline CDR1 reads MGHRA; CDR2 reads YSYEKL. V lost 2 bases, J lost 4 bases, and 18 bases lay in between. Some clones are missing from TCRdb's copy, which holds only in-frame ones; the method was immunoSEQ multiplex PCR. In the table there are 25,000 to 30,000 clones, about four fifths of which are singletons. The material sequenced was CD4+ or CD8+ T cells sorted from blood, taken in a trial of the OX40 agonist ivuxolimab. The rearrangement joins TRBV4-1 to TRBJ2-7; the D gene is possibly TRBD1 (5 bases). This receptor was identified in an adult with an advanced solid tumor such as melanoma, head and neck, liver or kidney cancer. CDR3 residues: CASSQKDTSRFYEQYF. The CDR3 nucleotides read TGCGCCAGCAGCCAAAAGGACACCAGTCGTTTTTACGAGCAGTACTTC.